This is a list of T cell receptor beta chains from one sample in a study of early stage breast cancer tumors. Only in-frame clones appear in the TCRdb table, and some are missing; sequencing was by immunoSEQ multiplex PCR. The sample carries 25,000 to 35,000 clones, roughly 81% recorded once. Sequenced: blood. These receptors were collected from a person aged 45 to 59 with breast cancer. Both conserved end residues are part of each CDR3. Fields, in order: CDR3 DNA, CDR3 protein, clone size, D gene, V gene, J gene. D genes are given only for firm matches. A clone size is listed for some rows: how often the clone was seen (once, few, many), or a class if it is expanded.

cdr3_nt: TGTGCCAGCAGCCATCGGCCGACTAGCGGGAGGGGCGAGCAGTACTTC; cdr3_aa: CASSHRPTSGRGEQYF; clone_size: .; d_call: TRBD2; v_call: TRBV7-2; j_call: TRBJ2-7
cdr3_nt: TGTGCCAGCAGCGCCACTTTTTACAATGAGCAGTTCTTC; cdr3_aa: CASSATFYNEQFF; clone_size: .; d_call: .; v_call: TRBV9; j_call: TRBJ2-1
cdr3_nt: TGCGCCAGCAGCTTGTTAGCGAGCACCGGGGAGCTGTTTTTT; cdr3_aa: CASSLLASTGELFF; clone_size: .; d_call: .; v_call: TRBV5-1; j_call: TRBJ2-2
cdr3_nt: TGTGCCAGCAGTCCCGGGACTAGTGAGACCCAGTACTTC; cdr3_aa: CASSPGTSETQYF; clone_size: once; d_call: TRBD2; v_call: TRBV28; j_call: TRBJ2-5
cdr3_nt: TGTGCCAGCAGCCGTCGAAAATATTTT; cdr3_aa: CASSRRKYF; clone_size: .; d_call: .; v_call: TRBV3-1/TRBV3-2; j_call: TRBJ2-3
cdr3_nt: TGTGCCAGCAGTTTCGGGTTTATGGTCTTTGGCGTCAATTCACCCCTCTACTTT; cdr3_aa: CASSFGFMVFGVNSPLYF; clone_size: once; d_call: .; v_call: TRBV28; j_call: TRBJ1-6
cdr3_nt: TGTGCCAGCAGCGTAGGGGTAGGAGGGGGCGCAGATACGCAGTATTTT; cdr3_aa: CASSVGVGGGADTQYF; clone_size: .; d_call: .; v_call: TRBV9; j_call: TRBJ2-3
cdr3_nt: TGTGCCAGCAGTGATGGTTCGGGCGTCGCCTACGAGCAGTACTTC; cdr3_aa: CASSDGSGVAYEQYF; clone_size: .; d_call: .; v_call: TRBV25-1; j_call: TRBJ2-7
cdr3_nt: TGTGCCAGCTCACCTACCGGGACTAGTGTCCATGAGCAGTTCTTC; cdr3_aa: CASSPTGTSVHEQFF; clone_size: .; d_call: TRBD2; v_call: TRBV18; j_call: TRBJ2-1
cdr3_nt: TGTGCCAGCAGCTTAGAGTACAATGAGCAGTTCTTC; cdr3_aa: CASSLEYNEQFF; clone_size: .; d_call: .; v_call: TRBV11-2; j_call: TRBJ2-1
cdr3_nt: TGCGCCAGCAGCTTGGGTGTAGTCACTAATGAAAAACTGTTTTTT; cdr3_aa: CASSLGVVTNEKLFF; clone_size: .; d_call: .; v_call: TRBV5-1; j_call: TRBJ1-4
cdr3_nt: TGTGCCAGCAGCTTAGATAAGGGTACGAGTAGACTAGCGGCCTACGAGCAGTACTTC; cdr3_aa: CASSLDKGTSRLAAYEQYF; clone_size: .; d_call: TRBD2; v_call: TRBV11-2; j_call: TRBJ2-7
cdr3_nt: TGTGCCAGCAGTGTTTTTAAGGGACAGGGAGACGAAAAACTGTTTTTT; cdr3_aa: CASSVFKGQGDEKLFF; clone_size: few; d_call: TRBD1; v_call: TRBV6-1; j_call: TRBJ1-4